Shown below are 16 T cell receptor beta chains from a single sample sequenced in a study of a mutant IDH1 vaccine in newly diagnosed glioma. Their cognate antigens are unknown. Profiled with immunoSEQ multiplex PCR; TCRdb holds only in-frame clones, not every one. Altogether under 45,000 clones are present, roughly 76% being singletons, with the ten largest covering about 12%. Time point here: week 5, during vaccination. Doses comprised 300 ug of mutant IDH1 20-mer peptide each, plus topical imiquimod. The sequenced sample was PBMCs, obtained from a glioma patient whose treatment included an IDH1 peptide vaccine. These receptor sequences come from a man aged 45-65 years with glioma.

The rearrangement uses TRBV18 and TRBJ1-1, with D perhaps TRBD1 (5 bases). Germline lookup yields CDR1 KGHSH and CDR2 LQKENI. This CDR3 has 14 residues. V was shortened by 4 bases and J by 12 bases, with 21 bases between the two germline ends. The CDR3 region has the DNA TGTGCCAGCTCACTTCTCCGGGACGGAGAGGCGCCTTTCTTT. As protein: CASSLLRDGEAPFF. The whole variable domain, filled in from reference TRBV18 and TRBJ1-1, reads NAGVMQNPRHLVRRRGQEARLRCSPMKGHSHVYWYRQLPEEGLKFMVYLQKENIIDESGMPKERFSAEFPKEGPSILRIQQVVRGDSAAYFCASSLLRDGEAPFFGQGTRLTVV.

CDR3 coding DNA: TGTGCCAGCTCACCACGAAGAGGGGAGGATGAAGCTTTCTTT. As protein: CASSPRRGEDEAFF. V is TRBV18 and J is TRBJ1-1, with D perhaps TRBD1 (5 bases). Germline lookup yields CDR1 KGHSH and CDR2 LQKENI. V lost 1 base and J 7 bases, leaving 13 bases between the germline ends. The CDR3 length is 14 residues.

This chain links TRBV11-2 with TRBJ2-7, with 8 positions matching TRBD2. Germline values: CDR1 SGHAT, CDR2 FQNNGV. V shed 5 bases, J shed 6 bases, and the junction held 12 bases outside the gene matches. CDR3 length: 15 residues. The CDR3 nucleotides read TGTGCCAGCAGCCTAACCACGAGCGGGAGCGGCGAGCAGTACTTC. Amino acid sequence: CASSLTTSGSGEQYF.

The rearrangement joins TRBV30 to TRBJ1-6; D uncertain. Trimming left V 6 bases short and J 7 bases short, with 10 bases between. In germline, CDR1 is GTSNPN, CDR2 SVGIG (reference sequence). This CDR3 comprises 12 residues. Here the CDR3 DNA reads TGTGCCTGCCGGGTCCAGAATTCACCCCTCCACTTT. Translated, it gives CACRVQNSPLHF.

In its sample, this clone was seen a few times. The chain combines TRBV2 with TRBJ1-4; 9 positions agree with TRBD1. Germline V gene sequence: CDR1 SNHLY, CDR2 FYNNEI. The CDR3 covers 14 residues. V shed 6 bases, J shed 6 bases, and the junction held 5 bases outside the gene matches. The CDR3 DNA follows: TGTGCCAGCAGGGACAGGGGCTTGGATGAAAAACTGTTTTTT. Translated: CASRDRGLDEKLFF.

The genes are TRBV25-1 and TRBJ2-2; D gene uncertain. This CDR3 has 15 residues. V dropped 3 bases and J dropped 2 bases, with 10 bases sitting between them. CDR1 is MGHDK, CDR2 SYGVNS, per germline. CDR3 coding DNA: TGTGCCAGCAGTGACTTGGTTGAAAACACCGGGGAGCTGTTTTTT. Residues: CASSDLVENTGELFF.

This chain links TRBV27 with TRBJ2-7; 8 nucleotides agree with TRBD1. V was pared by 0 bases and J by 2 bases, with 12 bases of the junction left unmatched. From germline, CDR1 is MNHEY and CDR2 SMNVEV (reference sequence). This CDR3 spans 18 amino acids. CDR3 bases: TGTGCCAGCAGTTTATCCCTAGGACAGGGTCTGATACCCTACGAGCAGTACTTC. Its protein is CASSLSLGQGLIPYEQYF.

This chain connects TRBV5-4 to TRBJ2-7; D is undetermined. Germline CDR1 SGHNT, CDR2 YYREEE (reference sequence). The germline V and J ends were trimmed by 4 bases and 0 bases, with 11 bases remaining between them. The CDR3 is made up of 14 amino acids. In DNA form, the CDR3 reads TGTGCCAGCAGCCCAGGACGGAACTCCTACGAGCAGTACTTC. Protein product: CASSPGRNSYEQYF.

The chain links TRBV5-1 to TRBJ2-5; D not resolved. Germline V lookup: CDR1 SGHRS, CDR2 YFSETQ. The V gene lost 0 bases and the J gene lost 3 bases, with 6 bases spanning the gap. This CDR3 spans 13 amino acids. The CDR3 region has the DNA TGCGCCAGCAGCTTGGAGGCCGAAGAGACCCAGTACTTC. This sequence encodes CASSLEAEETQYF.

A single count supports this clone. The rearrangement links TRBV7-9 to TRBJ2-7; D may be TRBD1 (6 bases). V was pared by 10 bases and J by 2 bases, with 12 bases between. CDR1 is SEHNR, CDR2 FQNEAQ, per germline (reference sequence). The CDR3 runs 12 residues. The CDR3: CATGRGTYEQYF. CDR3 DNA: TGTGCCACCGGAAGGGGGACCTACGAGCAGTACTTC.

The chain links TRBV29-1 to TRBJ2-5; D call uncertain. Germline values: CDR1 SQVTM, CDR2 ANQGSEA. Trimming took 7 bases from V and 5 from J, leaving 11 bases between them. The CDR3 is made up of 11 amino acids. CDR3 amino acids: CSAGPGETQYF. The DNA for the CDR3 is TGCAGCGCTGGCCCCGGGGAGACCCAGTACTTC. Together with reference TRBV29-1 and TRBJ2-5, the CDR3 gives the full variable domain: SAVISQKPSRDICQRGTSLTIQCQVDSQVTMMFWYRQQPGQSLTLIATANQGSEATYESGFVIDKFPISRPNLTFSTLTVSNMSPEDSSIYLCSAGPGETQYFGPGTRLLVL.

The gene calls are TRBV20-1 and TRBJ2-1, with unresolved D. V lost 2 bases to trimming and J lost 5 bases, with 1 base between them. Germline CDR1 and CDR2: DFQATT and SNEGSKA (reference sequence). The CDR3 runs to 10 residues. Written as DNA, the CDR3 is TGCAGTGCTAGAAACAATGAGCAGTTCTTC. It codes for CSARNNEQFF.

The rearrangement uses TRBV6-5 and TRBJ2-3, with D unresolved. The V gene's germline CDR1 is MNHEY and CDR2 SVGAGI. This CDR3 comprises 12 residues. V shed 7 bases and J shed 6 bases, with 11 bases lying between them. The CDR3 sequence: CASTASGDTQYF. The CDR3 bases are TGTGCCAGCACCGCGTCAGGCGATACGCAGTATTTT.

The V call is TRBV5-6, the J call TRBJ2-2; D is uncertain. Germline V gives CDR1 SGHDT, CDR2 YYEEEE. The CDR3 extends over 12 amino acids. The V end lost 0 bases, the J end lost 7 bases, and 4 bases lay between the germline ends. CDR3 amino acids: CASSLASGELFF. The CDR3 DNA reads TGTGCCAGCAGCTTGGCGAGCGGGGAGCTGTTTTTT.

V is TRBV19 and J is TRBJ2-7, with D unresolved. This CDR3 region has 12 residues. The ends were cut back, 4 bases at V and 4 bases at J, with 8 bases in the middle. Germline values: CDR1 LNHDA, CDR2 SQIVND (reference sequence). The CDR3 DNA reads as TGTGCCAGTAGTACGCCTCCTTACGAGCAGTACTTC. This sequence encodes CASSTPPYEQYF.

The chain carries TRBV4-1 and TRBJ1-5; 9 positions match TRBD1. The CDR3 covers 15 residues. From germline, CDR1 is MGHRA and CDR2 YSYEKL. J was trimmed by 6 bases and V by 4 bases; bases with no gene match: 7. The CDR3 here is CASSPNTGGGQPQHF. For the CDR3, the DNA is TGCGCCAGCAGCCCCAATACAGGGGGCGGTCAGCCCCAGCATTTT.